The next 18 T cell receptor beta chains were all read from a single sample in a study of cytomegalovirus exposure and HLA in healthy donors. With 60 Vbeta and 13 Jbeta primers, the PCR was carried out. Repertoires were generated with immunoSEQ multiplex PCR, while TCRdb's copy carries only in-frame clones and drops some. Of about 130,000 clones in the sample, approximately 80% were seen once. The sequencing input was PBMCs. Receptors were obtained from a woman between 40 and 55 years old in good health and CMV-seronegative.

The rearrangement links TRBV7-9 to TRBJ2-7; TRBD2 agrees at 9 bases. CDR3 length: 15 amino acids. Germline lookup yields CDR1 SEHNR and CDR2 FQNEAQ (reference sequence). The ends lost 5 bases at V and 6 bases at J; junction bases unmatched: 11. The CDR3 sequence is CASSITSGFSVEQYF. CDR3 sequence (DNA): TGTGCCAGCAGCATAACTAGCGGGTTTTCCGTCGAGCAGTACTTC.

This clone was observed a few times. The chain employs TRBV7-2 and TRBJ1-6; possible D gene TRBD1, 6 bases. The germline V gene has CDR1 SGHTA and CDR2 FQGNSA. The V end lost 1 base, the J end lost 10 bases, and 17 bases lay between the germline ends. This CDR3 is 16 amino acids long. This CDR3 is CASSLEGMGASSPLHF. DNA for the CDR3: TGTGCCAGCAGCTTAGAGGGTATGGGGGCAAGCTCACCCCTCCACTTT.

The chain couples TRBV12-2 to TRBJ2-1; TRBD1, the table's D call, was not compared with the DNA. TRBV12-2 is assigned pseudogene status. This CDR3 contains 17 residues. The CDR3 sequence: CASRTTYPGQGRGEQFF. In DNA form, the CDR3 reads TGTGCAAGTCGCACTACTTACCCGGGACAGGGGAGAGGAGAGCAGTTCTTC.

The chain combines TRBV7-9 with TRBJ2-3, with 10 nucleotides matching TRBD1. Trimming cost V 7 bases and J 4 bases; bases outside gene matches: 11. Germline CDR1 is SEHNR and CDR2 is FQNEAQ (reference sequence). The CDR3 contains 16 residues. The CDR3 reads CASIPRRDRGPDTQYF. For the CDR3, the DNA is TGTGCCAGCATCCCTAGGAGGGACAGGGGACCAGATACGCAGTATTTT.

The chain joins TRBV27 to TRBJ2-3; unclear D gene. This CDR3 spans 14 amino acids. With 4 bases removed from V and 2 bases from J, the gap between germline ends came to 10 bases. The germline V gene has CDR1 MNHEY and CDR2 SMNVEV (reference sequence). The CDR3 loop is CASSSPPDTDTQYF. The CDR3 region has the DNA TGTGCCAGCAGTTCCCCCCCAGACACAGATACGCAGTATTTT.

The chain couples TRBV23-1 to TRBJ2-5; TRBD2 matches at 10 bases. TRBV23-1 carries the ORF label, with uncertain function. This CDR3 contains 15 residues. The trim removed 1 base at V and 7 bases at J, leaving 6 bases unmatched. The CDR3 region has the DNA TGCGCCAGCAGTCAATGGGCTAGCGGGAGTGCGACCCAGTACTTC. Its protein is CASSQWASGSATQYF.

The rearrangement uses TRBV11-2 and TRBJ1-4; 7 positions match TRBD1. V was pared by 5 bases and J by 12 bases, with 12 bases of the junction left unmatched. Germline-derived CDR1 and CDR2 are SGHAT and FQNNGV. The CDR3 loop spans 14 amino acids. The CDR3: CASSLGQVRGELFF. The CDR3 DNA is TGTGCCAGCAGCCTAGGACAGGTCCGGGGGGAACTGTTTTTT. The variable domain in full, completed from reference TRBV11-2 and TRBJ1-4, reads EAGVAQSPRYKIIEKRQSVAFWCNPISGHATLYWYQQILGQGPKLLIQFQNNGVVDDSQLPKDRFSAERLKGVDSTLKIQPAKLEDSAVYLCASSLGQVRGELFFGSGTQLSVL.

The chain carries TRBV29-1 and TRBJ1-1, with 7 positions matching TRBD1. This CDR3 comprises 11 residues. Germline V gives CDR1 SQVTM, CDR2 ANQGSEA. J lost 5 bases, V lost 4 bases, and 1 base had no gene match. This CDR3 is CSVVDRTEAFF. The CDR3 nucleotides are TGCAGCGTTGTGGACAGGACTGAAGCTTTCTTT.

The chain links TRBV30 to TRBJ1-2, with D possibly matching TRBD1 (5 bases). CDR3 size: 13 residues. Between the trimmed V and J ends, which lost 2 bases and 8 bases, there was a span of 15 bases. Per the germline V gene, CDR1 is GTSNPN and CDR2 is SVGIG (reference sequence). The chain's CDR3 is CAWSPGPGGGYTF. CDR3 coding DNA: TGTGCCTGGAGTCCGGGCCCGGGGGGAGGCTACACCTTC.

The chain couples TRBV11-2 to TRBJ2-5; TRBD2 agrees at 9 bases. V dropped 0 bases and J dropped 5; count of bases not matched to a gene: 13. The V gene's germline CDR1 is SGHAT and CDR2 FQNNGV. CDR3 size: 18 residues. This chain's CDR3 is CASSLDSAGGLSVETQYF. The CDR3 nucleotides read TGTGCCAGCAGCTTAGATAGCGCGGGAGGGCTATCAGTTGAGACCCAGTACTTC.

The J gene is TRBJ1-2, the V gene TRBV9; tentative D call: TRBD1 (5 bases). The CDR3 is 15 residues long. In germline, CDR1 is SGDLS, CDR2 YYNGEE. V was trimmed by 0 bases and J by 1 base, leaving 10 bases between them. Written as DNA, the CDR3 is TGTGCCAGCAGCGTAGACGGGGGGATTAACTATGGCTACACCTTC. Translation: CASSVDGGINYGYTF.

The V gene is TRBV19, the J gene TRBJ2-5, with 11 bases lining up with TRBD2. The CDR3 has 16 amino acids. CDR1 is LNHDA and CDR2 is SQIVND in the germline V gene (reference sequence). J lost 4 bases, V lost 3 bases, and 7 bases had no gene match. CDR3 loop: CASSIQTSGVSETQYF. The CDR3 region has the DNA TGTGCCAGTAGTATCCAGACTAGCGGGGTGTCAGAGACCCAGTACTTC.

The chain is built from TRBV27 and TRBJ1-5; D unresolved. This CDR3 spans 15 amino acids. Germline V gene sequence: CDR1 MNHEY, CDR2 SMNVEV (reference sequence). V was clipped by 11 bases and J by 3 bases, with 20 bases between them. In DNA, the CDR3 is TGTGCCGGCAACGGGGTAAACGGGGTCAATCAGCCCCAGCATTTT. As protein: CAGNGVNGVNQPQHF.

The chain has TRBV2 and TRBJ2-7; D possibly corresponds to TRBD2 (7 bases). The CDR3 covers 10 residues. Germline lookup yields CDR1 SNHLY and CDR2 FYNNEI. Trimming took 8 bases from V and 12 from J, leaving 14 bases between them. This CDR3 is CASGGGRPYF. DNA for the CDR3: TGTGCCAGCGGGGGGGGCCGCCCGTACTTC.

This sequence joins TRBV7-3 and TRBJ2-3; 7 positions match TRBD2. This CDR3 is 15 amino acids long. With 4 bases clipped from V and 0 bases from J, the junction kept 4 bases outside the gene matches. The germline CDR1 and CDR2 sequences are SGHTA and FQGTGA. The CDR3 region is CASSSSGVSTDTQYF. In nucleotides, the CDR3 is TGTGCCAGCAGCTCTAGCGGAGTTAGCACAGATACGCAGTATTTT. The full variable domain, with the rest looked up from reference TRBV7-3 and TRBJ2-3, is GAGVSQTPSNKVTEKGKYVELRCDPISGHTALYWYRQSLGQGPEFLIYFQGTGAADDSGLPNDRFFAVRPEGSVSTLKIQRTERGDSAVYLCASSSSGVSTDTQYFGPGTRLTVL.

The J gene is TRBJ2-1, the V gene TRBV7-9; D remains unclear. Per the germline V gene, CDR1 is SEHNR and CDR2 is FQNEAQ (reference sequence). The CDR3 sequence is 15 residues long. Trimming removed 4 bases from V and 2 bases from J, with 12 bases in between. CDR3 region: CASSSWLVTYNEQFF. The CDR3 region has the DNA TGTGCCAGCAGCTCCTGGCTAGTAACCTACAATGAGCAGTTCTTC. Full variable domain (rest looked up from reference TRBV7-9 and TRBJ2-1): DTGVSQNPRHKITKRGQNVTFRCDPISEHNRLYWYRQTLGQGPEFLTYFQNEAQLEKSRLLSDRFSAERPKGSFSTLEIQRTEQGDSAMYLCASSSWLVTYNEQFFGPGTRLTVL.

This sequence joins TRBV7-8 and TRBJ2-3; no firm D call. This CDR3 region has 14 residues. Per germline, CDR1 SGHVS and CDR2 FQNEAQ. The V end was cut by 0 bases, the J end by 6 bases, with 10 bases between. Here the CDR3 reads CASSLAERPDTQYF. CDR3 in DNA: TGTGCCAGCAGCTTAGCGGAGCGTCCGGATACGCAGTATTTT.

The V and J genes are TRBV5-1 and TRBJ2-5; 16 positions match TRBD2. CDR1 is SGHRS and CDR2 is YFSETQ in the germline V gene. The CDR3 spans 17 residues. V lost 4 bases and J lost 5; bases outside the gene matches: 8. The CDR3 region is CASSHGTSGGAGETQYF. CDR3 nucleotide sequence: TGCGCCAGCAGCCACGGGACTAGCGGGGGGGCAGGCGAGACCCAGTACTTC.